Listed here are 19 T cell receptor beta chains from one sample, sequenced in a study of blood T cells in healthy people across ages. The use of a sample-barcoded 5' primer and a J-beta primer mix characterized a second PCR of about 7 to 12 cycles. A single record per CDR3 protein comes from TCRdb applying MiXCR to the 5' RACE reads. Among over 600,000 distinct CDR3 sequences listed, around 50% were seen once. The sample consisted of blood. The receptors originated from a middle-aged man in good health.

The V and J genes are TRBV7-9 and TRBJ2-1; tentatively, D is TRBD2 (5 bases). CDR1 is SEHNR and CDR2 is FQNEAQ in the germline V gene (reference sequence). The CDR3 loop spans 15 amino acids. Trimming cost V 5 bases and J 10 bases, with 21 bases left between them. CDR3 amino acids: CASSPGGLGSYEQFF. The CDR3 DNA reads TGTGCCAGCAGCCCCGGCGGGCTAGGCTCATACGAGCAGTTCTTC.

This clonotype was found a few times. V is TRBV29-1 and J is TRBJ1-2; perhaps TRBD1 as D (5 bases). CDR1 and CDR2 from the germline V gene are SQVTM and ANQGSEA. V lost 6 bases and J lost 10, with 18 bases in between. The CDR3 spans 12 residues. The CDR3 is CSVGDPPKDYTF. The CDR3 nucleotides are TGCAGCGTCGGGGACCCTCCGAAGGACTACACCTTC.

The chain couples TRBV4-3 to TRBJ2-7, with TRBD2 matching over 9 bases. The CDR3 totals 16 residues. Unmatched junction bases numbered 5, after V lost 0 bases and J lost 2 bases. CDR1 and CDR2 from the germline V gene are LGHNA and YSLEER. The CDR3 bases are TGCGCCAGCAGCCAAGATAGGTTAGCGGGAGCCTACGAGCAGTACTTC. It translates to CASSQDRLAGAYEQYF.

The gene calls are TRBV7-6 and TRBJ2-5; TRBD1 is a possible D gene (6 bases). The CDR3 is 15 amino acids. Trimming removed 0 bases at V and 5 bases at J, with 13 bases between. Germline CDR1 reads SGHVS; CDR2 reads FNYEAQ. Here the CDR3 DNA reads TGTGCCAGCAGCTTAGCCCAGGGGCGAGGGGAGACCCAGTACTTC. Its protein is CASSLAQGRGETQYF.

J is TRBJ2-7 and V is TRBV7-2; possible D gene TRBD1, 6 bases. Germline V lookup: CDR1 SGHTA, CDR2 FQGNSA. The CDR3 is 18 residues long. Trimming stripped 0 bases from V and 0 bases from J, with 18 bases between. The chain's CDR3 is CASSLALTDRQSSYEQYF. In DNA form, the CDR3 reads TGTGCCAGCAGCTTAGCCCTAACCGACAGGCAAAGCTCCTACGAGCAGTACTTC.

V gene TRBV6-5 combines with J gene TRBJ1-1; D possibly corresponds to TRBD1 (6 bases). Germline CDR1 MNHEY, CDR2 SVGAGI. V was pared by 6 bases and J by 3 bases, with 11 bases between. The CDR3 length is 13 residues. The CDR3 sequence is CASRSGAYTEAFF. CDR3 coding DNA: TGTGCCAGCAGATCAGGGGCCTACACTGAAGCTTTCTTT.

This chain connects TRBV11-3 to TRBJ2-1, with D possibly being TRBD1 (6 bases). The better agreement between TRBJ2-7 and the DNA end casts doubt on the J call. The CDR3 has 16 residues. Germline assignment: CDR1 SGHNT and CDR2 YENEEA. In nucleotides, the CDR3 is TGTGCCAGCAGTTCGATCAGGGGCAGCCCCTACAATGAGCAGTACTTC. It codes for CASSSIRGSPYNEQYF.

The chain employs TRBV7-6 and TRBJ1-1; D uncertain. The CDR3 runs to 16 residues. In germline, CDR1 is SGHVS, CDR2 FNYEAQ. V lost 8 bases and J 0 bases, leaving 19 bases between the germline ends. The CDR3 DNA follows: TGTGCCAGCGCCGTTTTTCCACTTATAATGAACACTGAAGCTTTCTTT. Translating gives CASAVFPLIMNTEAFF.

J is TRBJ2-7 and V is TRBV7-2, with D possibly TRBD2 on 7 matching bases. The CDR3 covers 18 residues. The V gene lost 2 bases and the J gene lost 0 bases, with 20 bases spanning the gap. Germline values: CDR1 SGHTA, CDR2 FQGNSA. The chain's CDR3 is CASSLRGEKGGSSYEQYF. CDR3 bases: TGTGCCAGCAGCTTAAGGGGAGAAAAGGGGGGGTCCTCCTACGAGCAGTACTTC. Together with reference TRBV7-2 and TRBJ2-7, the CDR3 gives the full variable domain: GAGVSQSPSNKVTEKGKDVELRCDPISGHTALYWYRQSLGQGLEFLIYFQGNSAPDKSGLPSDRFSAERTGGSVSTLTIQRTQQEDSAVYLCASSLRGEKGGSSYEQYFGPGTRLTVT.

The chain is built from TRBV5-5 and TRBJ2-5; 8 nucleotides line up with TRBD2. Germline trimming cut 1 base from V and 6 bases from J; bases unmatched to any gene: 5. The CDR3 runs 14 residues. CDR1 is SGHKS, CDR2 YYEKEE, per germline (reference sequence). Here the CDR3 reads CASSLTGGPQTQYF. CDR3 coding DNA: TGTGCCAGCAGCTTGACGGGAGGGCCACAGACCCAGTACTTC.

V and J are TRBV29-1 and TRBJ2-5; D uncertain. Looked up from germline, CDR1 is SQVTM and CDR2 is ANQGSEA. V lost 7 bases, J lost 11 bases, and 20 bases lay in between. The CDR3 has 12 residues. CDR3 DNA: TGCAGCGCTATACTTTTGATCAATGAGCAGTACTTC. Residues: CSAILLINEQYF. The whole variable domain, filled in from reference TRBV29-1 and TRBJ2-5, reads SAVISQKPSRDICQRGTSLTIQCQVDSQVTMMFWYRQQPGQSLTLIATANQGSEATYESGFVIDKFPISRPNLTFSTLTVSNMSPEDSSIYLCSAILLINEQYFGPGTRLLVL.

The chain combines TRBV6-5 with TRBJ2-4, with a tentative D call TRBD1 (6 bases). The DNA end is more similar to TRBJ2-7, so the J call may be wrong. This CDR3 has 15 residues. The germline CDR1 and CDR2 sequences are MNHEY and SVGAGI. Written as DNA, the CDR3 is TGTGCCAGCAGTTACGGAAACACAGGGCTATACGAGCAGTACTTC. This sequence encodes CASSYGNTGLYEQYF.

The chain uses TRBV11-3 and TRBJ2-7, with 10 nucleotides matching TRBD2. The DNA end is a closer match to TRBJ2-1, so the J assignment may be wrong. CDR3 length: 16 residues. Germline CDR1 and CDR2: SGHNT and YENEEA. Here the CDR3 DNA reads TGTGCCAGCAGCTCAGCAACTAGCGGGGTGTACAATGAGCAGTTCTTC. Protein sequence: CASSSATSGVYNEQFF.

The chain employs TRBV15 and TRBJ1-2; 7 positions agree with TRBD1. The CDR3 sequence is 15 residues long. CDR1 and CDR2 (germline): LNHNV, YYDKDF (reference sequence). V was clipped by 2 bases and J by 7 bases; unmatched bases: 10. This CDR3 reads CATSRPQGVPGGYTF. DNA of the CDR3: TGTGCCACCAGCAGACCCCAGGGGGTACCGGGTGGCTACACCTTC. Drawing the rest from reference TRBV15 and TRBJ1-2, the complete variable domain is DAMVIQNPRYQVTQFGKPVTLSCSQTLNHNVMYWYQQKSSQAPKLLFHYYDKDFNNEADTPDNFQSRRPNTSFCFLDIRSPGLGDTAMYLCATSRPQGVPGGYTFGSGTRLTVV.

This sequence joins TRBV9 and TRBJ2-2, with TRBD2 identical over 10 bases. V trimming: 4 bases; J trimming: 0 bases; junction bases outside the gene matches: 6. CDR1 SGDLS and CDR2 YYNGEE come from the germline V gene. CDR3 size: 17 residues. This CDR3 reads CASSITSGAANTGELFF. In DNA, the CDR3 is TGTGCCAGCAGCATTACTAGCGGGGCCGCGAACACCGGGGAGCTGTTTTTT. The full variable domain, completed using reference TRBV9 and TRBJ2-2, is DSGVTQTPKHLITATGQRVTLRCSPRSGDLSVYWYQQSLDQGLQFLIQYYNGEERAKGNILERFSAQQFPDLHSELNLSSLELGDSALYFCASSITSGAANTGELFFGEGSRLTVL.

This clonotype was observed a few times. This chain joins TRBV24-1 and TRBJ2-7; TRBD1 aligns across 10 bases. In germline, CDR1 is KGHDR, CDR2 SFDVKD. CDR3 length: 15 amino acids. V was clipped by 5 bases and J by 2 bases; unmatched bases: 5. As DNA, the CDR3 is TGTGCCACCAGTGGGACAGGGGGATCTACCTACGAGCAGTACTTC. This translates into CATSGTGGSTYEQYF.

The chain joins TRBV3-1 to TRBJ1-5; the D is unclear. Trimming took off 0 bases at V and 2 bases at J, with 17 bases between the two ends. Germline loops: CDR1 LGHDT, CDR2 YNNKEL (reference sequence). The CDR3 is 18 residues long. DNA for the CDR3: TGTGCCAGCAGCCAAGAAAACGCCCTAGAAGGTGGCAATCAGCCCCAGCATTTT. It encodes CASSQENALEGGNQPQHF.

With respect to this clonotype: One end of the junction does not line up with germline, which may come from a read error. The chain uses TRBV7-6 and TRBJ2-7; tentatively, D is TRBD2 (5 bases). The CDR3 totals 17 residues. Germline V gene data show CDR1 as SGHVS and CDR2 as FNYEAQ. DNA for the CDR3: TGTGCCGGCAGCTCGCGATTAGGGCCGGGTCCCGAGGGCGAGCAGTACTTC. Translating it yields CAGSSRLGPGPEGEQYF.

This sequence joins TRBV12-3 or TRBV12-4 and TRBJ1-5; D unclear. The length of the CDR3 is 14 residues. V was clipped by 5 bases and J by 7 bases, with 15 bases between them. CDR3 nucleotides: TGTGCCAGCAGTCTCGGACGGTACCAGCAGCCCCAGCATTTT. It is translated as CASSLGRYQQPQHF.